One and the same sample provided the 5 T cell receptor beta chains below, sequenced in a study of blood T cell repertoires in COVID-19. Sequenced by immunoSEQ multiplex PCR; TCRdb stores in-frame clones only, minus some. Among about 58,000 clones listed, about 78% were seen once. Material: peripheral blood. These receptors came from a human donor in a cohort sampled during active COVID-19.

The rearrangement joins TRBV19 to TRBJ2-7; 8 nucleotides agree with TRBD1. The CDR3 totals 14 residues. Per germline, CDR1 LNHDA and CDR2 SQIVND (reference sequence). With 4 bases clipped from V and 5 bases from J, the junction kept 7 bases outside the gene matches. In DNA, the CDR3 is TGTGCCAGTAGTACCACCGGGACAGGTCACGAGCAGTACTTC. Translating gives CASSTTGTGHEQYF.

The V call is TRBV6-5, the J call TRBJ2-2; 11 nucleotides match TRBD2. J lost 4 bases, V lost 8 bases, and 3 bases had no gene match. CDR1 is MNHEY, CDR2 SVGAGI, per germline. This CDR3 region has 14 residues. The CDR3 bases are TGTGCCAGCCGTAGCGGGAGGGCCACCGGGGAGCTGTTTTTT. Its translation: CASRSGRATGELFF.

The chain employs TRBV7-9 and TRBJ2-7, with 8 bases fitting TRBD2. From germline, CDR1 is SEHNR and CDR2 FQNEAQ (reference sequence). V trimming: 3 bases; J trimming: 5 bases; junction bases outside the gene matches: 9. The CDR3 extends over 15 amino acids. CDR3 nucleotides: TGTGCCAGCAGCTTCATCGGGGGGGGCCGGGACGAGCAGTACTTC. It encodes CASSFIGGGRDEQYF. Complete variable domain (other parts from reference TRBV7-9 and TRBJ2-7): DTGVSQNPRHKITKRGQNVTFRCDPISEHNRLYWYRQTLGQGPEFLTYFQNEAQLEKSRLLSDRFSAERPKGSFSTLEIQRTEQGDSAMYLCASSFIGGGRDEQYFGPGTRLTVT.

The rearrangement joins TRBV5-1 to TRBJ2-7, with TRBD2 matching over 8 bases. With 1 base clipped from V and 6 bases from J, the junction kept 6 bases outside the gene matches. The germline V gene has CDR1 SGHRS and CDR2 YFSETQ. This CDR3 has 14 residues. The CDR3 loop is CASSLTSGSTEQYF. Here the CDR3 DNA reads TGCGCCAGCAGCTTGACCAGCGGGAGCACCGAGCAGTACTTC.

The chain carries TRBV18 and TRBJ1-4, with no clear D. Germline assignment: CDR1 KGHSH and CDR2 LQKENI. There are 16 residues in the CDR3. V was cut by 4 bases and J by 2 bases, with 14 bases left in between. This chain's CDR3 is CASSLRYAATNEKLFF. The CDR3, as DNA: TGTGCCAGCTCACTAAGATACGCGGCCACTAATGAAAAACTGTTTTTT.